This T cell receptor beta chain is from a study of blood T cell repertoires in COVID-19. At the level of the study: Sites in the United States, Italy and Spain provided acute and convalescent COVID-19 samples. In each case, the material was cDNA or gDNA derived from T cells, B-cell-depleted T cells, or PBMCs.

Germline lookup yields CDR1 SNHLY and CDR2 FYNNEI. There are 18 residues in the CDR3. Germline trimming cut 4 bases from V and 2 bases from J; bases unmatched to any gene: 10. Original data processing: Counts of nucleated cells, estimated from reference gene primer amplification, were obtained. Clones were sequenced by immunoSEQ multiplex PCR, and TCRdb holds only the in-frame ones, with some missing. That table is the source of V, J and clone size, and D and trimming were worked out from the DNA. This sample has more than 150,000 clones, with around 80% found just once. The source is a woman in her sixties or seventies with acute or convalescent COVID-19. This chain connects TRBV2 to TRBJ1-6; 8 nucleotides agree with TRBD1. Specimen: peripheral blood. In nucleotides, the CDR3 is TGTGCCAGCAGTGTCCGGGGAGGCAGGGGGCCCTATAATTCACCCCTCCACTTT. Translated: CASSVRGGRGPYNSPLHF. Complete variable domain (other parts from reference TRBV2 and TRBJ1-6): EPEVTQTPSHQVTQMGQEVILRCVPISNHLYFYWYRQILGQKVEFLVSFYNNEISEKSEIFDDQFSVERPDGSNFTLKIRSTKLEDSAMYFCASSVRGGRGPYNSPLHFGNGTRLTVT.